What follows are 22 T cell receptor beta chains derived from one specimen sequenced in a study of T cells in narcolepsy. Sequencing used immunoSEQ multiplex PCR; TCRdb keeps in-frame clones, though not all of them. Among over 25,000 clones listed, approximately 89% were seen once. Material for sequencing was CD45RA- memory CD4+ T cells from PBMCs. These receptor sequences come from a human donor with narcolepsy.

The chain carries TRBV6-6 and TRBJ2-3; D ambiguous. The CDR3 contains 12 residues. V was trimmed by 5 bases and J by 4 bases, leaving 7 bases between them. Germline-derived CDR1 and CDR2 are MNHNY and SVGAGI (reference sequence). CDR3 bases: TGTGCCAGCAGTCCCTACGCAGATACGCAGTATTTT. As protein: CASSPYADTQYF.

The gene calls are TRBV10-3 and TRBJ2-1; 10 bases are a match to TRBD2. J lost 8 bases, V lost 2 bases, and 12 bases had no gene match. Germline CDR1 and CDR2: ENHRY and SYGVKD. The CDR3 loop spans 17 amino acids. CDR3 region: CAISEAALAGGEDEQFF. The CDR3 DNA sequence: TGTGCCATCAGTGAGGCGGCATTAGCGGGGGGAGAGGATGAGCAGTTCTTC.

This clone has more than one count but fewer than ten. The V call is TRBV19, the J call TRBJ1-6; D may be TRBD1 (6 bases). Trimming stripped 7 bases from V and 6 bases from J, with 13 bases between. Germline values: CDR1 LNHDA, CDR2 SQIVND (reference sequence). The CDR3 runs to 14 residues. The CDR3, as DNA: TGTGCCAGTAATCTTGGACAGCTTAATTCACCCCTCCACTTT. Translation: CASNLGQLNSPLHF.

The genes are TRBV18 and TRBJ1-1; possibly TRBD1 for D (5 bases). This CDR3 is 14 amino acids long. Germline V gives CDR1 KGHSH, CDR2 LQKENI. The V and J ends lost 1 base and 8 bases respectively, with 14 bases between them. The DNA of the CDR3 is TGTGCCAGCTCACCACGGGAAGGGGATGCGGAAGCTTTCTTT. This gives the protein CASSPREGDAEAFF.

The CDR3 here is CASSPPGLQSNQPQHF. CDR3 sequence (DNA): TGTGCCAGCTCACCACCCGGGCTTCAGAGCAATCAGCCCCAGCATTTT. The rearrangement uses TRBV18 and TRBJ1-5; D not resolved. The CDR3 spans 16 residues. Germline V CDR1 and CDR2: KGHSH, LQKENI. Trimming removed 0 bases from V and 1 base from J, with 10 bases in between. The whole variable domain, remainder taken from reference TRBV18 and TRBJ1-5, is NAGVMQNPRHLVRRRGQEARLRCSPMKGHSHVYWYRQLPEEGLKFMVYLQKENIIDESGMPKERFSAEFPKEGPSILRIQQVVRGDSAAYFCASSPPGLQSNQPQHFGDGTRLSIL.

V usage is TRBV2 and J usage is TRBJ2-1, with D possibly being TRBD1 (6 bases). Per the germline V gene, CDR1 is SNHLY and CDR2 is FYNNEI. This CDR3 region has 13 residues. V lost 4 bases, J lost 9 bases, and 13 bases lay in between. The CDR3 spells CASSVVPRGEQFF. DNA of the CDR3: TGTGCCAGCAGTGTAGTCCCCAGGGGTGAGCAGTTCTTC.

The chain links TRBV6-6 to TRBJ2-1, with 10 bases fitting TRBD1. Germline trimming cut 6 bases from V and 8 bases from J; bases unmatched to any gene: 13. The CDR3 is 16 amino acids. Germline V gene lookup returns CDR1 MNHNY and CDR2 SVGAGI (reference sequence). The CDR3 reads CASRRALGQGFDEQFF. The CDR3 nucleotides are TGTGCCAGCAGAAGGGCGCTGGGACAGGGGTTCGATGAGCAGTTCTTC.

J is TRBJ2-7 and V is TRBV5-5; no clear D gene. The CDR3 has 13 residues. In germline, CDR1 is SGHKS, CDR2 YYEKEE (reference sequence). V gave up 4 bases and J gave up 2 bases, with 10 bases separating them. CDR3 nucleotide sequence: TGTGCCAGCAGCCTGGAGAGAGCCTACGAGCAGTACTTC. It codes for CASSLERAYEQYF.

The rearrangement links TRBV14 to TRBJ2-5; 8 bases match TRBD1. CDR1 SGHDN and CDR2 FVKESK come from the germline V gene. V dropped 4 bases and J dropped 11; count of bases not matched to a gene: 9. This CDR3 contains 13 residues. The CDR3 DNA is TGTGCCAGCAGCCTTATTTTACAGGGGGAGCAGTACTTC. Translated: CASSLILQGEQYF.

V usage is TRBV2 and J usage is TRBJ1-2; D is undetermined. Germline V gives CDR1 SNHLY, CDR2 FYNNEI. This CDR3 is 14 amino acids long. V was cut by 2 bases and J by 2 bases, with 9 bases left in between. The CDR3 nucleotides read TGTGCCAGCAGTGAATCACAAGAAAACTATGGCTACACCTTC. It codes for CASSESQENYGYTF.

This chain joins TRBV2 and TRBJ1-6, with TRBD1 matching over 7 bases. Germline CDR1 is SNHLY and CDR2 is FYNNEI. This CDR3 is built from 15 residues. J gave up 6 bases and V 8 bases, and 10 bases lay outside the gene matches. CDR3 loop: CASREEQGSNSPLHF. CDR3 in DNA: TGTGCCAGCCGGGAAGAACAGGGGAGTAATTCACCCCTCCACTTT.

This chain connects TRBV19 to TRBJ1-2; tentative D call: TRBD1 (5 bases). This CDR3 is built from 16 residues. V lost 5 bases and J 5 bases, leaving 21 bases between the germline ends. The germline V gene encodes CDR1 LNHDA and CDR2 SQIVND (reference sequence). This CDR3 is CASSLGAGSPRYGYTF. CDR3 nucleotides: TGTGCCAGTAGTCTCGGGGCAGGATCCCCGAGATATGGCTACACCTTC.

V usage is TRBV4-1 and J usage is TRBJ1-2, with D possibly being TRBD1 (5 bases). Per germline, CDR1 MGHRA and CDR2 YSYEKL. The CDR3 has 15 residues. Trimming took off 6 bases at V and 0 bases at J, with 14 bases between the two ends. CDR3 residues: CASSPGGTTNYGYTF. CDR3 DNA sequence: TGCGCCAGCAGTCCCGGGGGAACGACTAACTATGGCTACACCTTC.

The chain employs TRBV6-5 and TRBJ1-6; D is undetermined. Trimming stripped 6 bases from V and 2 bases from J, with 11 bases between. CDR1 MNHEY and CDR2 SVGAGI come from the germline V gene. The CDR3 covers 15 residues. The CDR3 here is CASRQGGAYNSPLHF. CDR3 nucleotides: TGTGCCAGCAGGCAAGGTGGGGCCTATAATTCACCCCTCCACTTT.

The CDR3 nucleotides are TGCAGTGCTAGGGACGGGGTCCATCCCCACTTT. Translated: CSARDGVHPHF. The V and J genes are TRBV20-1 and TRBJ1-6; no clear D. CDR1 is DFQATT, CDR2 SNEGSKA, per germline (reference sequence). Between the trimmed V and J ends, which lost 3 bases and 18 bases, there was a span of 15 bases. This CDR3 region has 11 residues.

The chain couples TRBV29-1 to TRBJ2-7, with 8 bases identical to TRBD1. The germline gives CDR1 SQVTM, CDR2 ANQGSEA. With 2 bases clipped from V and 6 bases from J, the junction kept 0 bases outside the gene matches. The CDR3 loop spans 11 amino acids. CDR3: CSVETGGEQYF. DNA of the CDR3: TGCAGCGTTGAAACAGGGGGCGAGCAGTACTTC.

The chain employs TRBV28 and TRBJ1-5; TRBD1 aligns across 7 bases. This CDR3 has 15 amino acids. V lost 6 bases to trimming and J lost 4 bases; unmatched junction nucleotides: 9. CDR1 is MDHEN, CDR2 SYDVKM, per germline. CDR3 sequence: CASRSQDRVNQPQHF. The DNA for the CDR3 is TGTGCCAGCAGGTCCCAAGACAGGGTAAATCAGCCCCAGCATTTT.

J is TRBJ1-2 and V is TRBV2; D not certain. This CDR3 spans 12 amino acids. The V end lost 10 bases, the J end lost 5 bases, and 14 bases lay between the germline ends. Per the germline V gene, CDR1 is SNHLY and CDR2 is FYNNEI. The CDR3 DNA reads as TGTGCCACCCAACCCCCGGGTTATGGCTACACCTTC. Its protein product is CATQPPGYGYTF.

This chain links TRBV29-1 with TRBJ2-1; D assignment may be TRBD1 or TRBD2 (5 bases each). Germline V gene lookup returns CDR1 SQVTM and CDR2 ANQGSEA. V shed 0 bases and J shed 9 bases, with 18 bases lying between them. The CDR3 extends over 15 amino acids. CDR3 nucleotides: TGCAGCGTTGAAGAGAATAGGGGACGTACAGGTGAGCAGTTCTTC. Its protein is CSVEENRGRTGEQFF.

This chain joins TRBV20-1 and TRBJ2-5; D is unresolved. The V end lost 6 bases, the J end lost 3 bases, and 5 bases lay between the germline ends. This CDR3 is 10 amino acids long. Germline V CDR1 and CDR2: DFQATT, SNEGSKA (reference sequence). This CDR3 reads CSALKETQYF. Here the CDR3 DNA reads TGCAGTGCCTTAAAAGAGACCCAGTACTTC.

V gene TRBV6-6 combines with J gene TRBJ1-2; maybe TRBD1 (6 bases). Trimming took 8 bases from V and 4 from J, leaving 17 bases between them. Germline V CDR1 and CDR2: MNHNY, SVGAGI (reference sequence). CDR3 length equals 14 residues. The CDR3 loop reads CASSKGGSSYGYTF. The CDR3 DNA follows: TGTGCCAGCTCAAAGGGGGGTAGTAGCTATGGCTACACCTTC.

The gene calls are TRBV18 and TRBJ1-1; 8 bases map to TRBD1. V was clipped by 3 bases and J by 7 bases; unmatched bases: 10. Germline-derived CDR1 and CDR2 are KGHSH and LQKENI. The CDR3 covers 15 residues. In DNA form, the CDR3 reads TGTGCCAGCTCACCCCCGACAGGGGCCTTGGGTGAAGCTTTCTTT. Its translation is CASSPPTGALGEAFF.